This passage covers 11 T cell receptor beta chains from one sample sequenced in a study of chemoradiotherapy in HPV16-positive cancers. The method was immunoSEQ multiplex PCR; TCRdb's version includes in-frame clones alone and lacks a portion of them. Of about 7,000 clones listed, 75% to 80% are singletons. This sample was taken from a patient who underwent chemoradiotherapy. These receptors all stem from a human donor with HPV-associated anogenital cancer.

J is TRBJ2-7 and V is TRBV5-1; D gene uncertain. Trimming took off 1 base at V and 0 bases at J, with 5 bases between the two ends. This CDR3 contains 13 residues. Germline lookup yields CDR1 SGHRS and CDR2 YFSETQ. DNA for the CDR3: TGCGCCAGCAGCTTGCAGGCCTCCTACGAGCAGTACTTC. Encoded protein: CASSLQASYEQYF.

DNA for the CDR3: TGTGCCAGTAGCATGGGTATCTCGGGAGTCTCGGATACGCAGTATTTT. This sequence encodes CASSMGISGVSDTQYF. The genes are TRBV19 and TRBJ2-3; D may be TRBD2 (6 bases). With 6 bases removed from V and 6 bases from J, the gap between germline ends came to 22 bases. This CDR3 is 16 amino acids long. Germline loops: CDR1 LNHDA, CDR2 SQIVND (reference sequence).

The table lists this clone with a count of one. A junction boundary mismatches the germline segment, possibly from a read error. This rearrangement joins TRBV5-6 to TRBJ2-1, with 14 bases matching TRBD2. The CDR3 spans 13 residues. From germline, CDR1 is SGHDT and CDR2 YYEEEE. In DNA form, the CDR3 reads TGTGCCAGCAGCAGACTAGCGGGAGGGGACGGAATCTTC. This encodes CASSRLAGGDGIF.

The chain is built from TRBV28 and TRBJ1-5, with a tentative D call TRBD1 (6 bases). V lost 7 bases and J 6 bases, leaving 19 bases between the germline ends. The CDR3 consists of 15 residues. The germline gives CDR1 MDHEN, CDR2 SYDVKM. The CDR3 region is CASTSTQGTIQPQHF. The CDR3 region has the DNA TGTGCCAGCACCTCAACCCAGGGGACGATTCAGCCCCAGCATTTT.

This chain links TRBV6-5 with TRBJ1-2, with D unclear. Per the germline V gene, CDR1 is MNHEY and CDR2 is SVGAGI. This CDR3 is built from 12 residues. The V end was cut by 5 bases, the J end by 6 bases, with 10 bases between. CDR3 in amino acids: CASSRSPDGYTF. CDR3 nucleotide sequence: TGTGCCAGCAGTCGCAGTCCGGATGGCTACACCTTC.

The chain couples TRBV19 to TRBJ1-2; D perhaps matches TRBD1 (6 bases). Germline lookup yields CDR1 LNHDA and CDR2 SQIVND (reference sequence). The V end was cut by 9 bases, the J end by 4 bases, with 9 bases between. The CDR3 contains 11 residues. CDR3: CASRTVYGYTF. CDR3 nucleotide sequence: TGTGCCAGCCGGACAGTCTATGGCTACACCTTC.

The CDR3 bases are TGCAGCGCCAAAGAGGACCGAAATCCGAACACTGAAGCTTTCTTT. This encodes CSAKEDRNPNTEAFF. V usage is TRBV29-1 and J usage is TRBJ1-1; D is uncertain. This CDR3 has 15 residues. V gave up 7 bases and J gave up 1 base, with 19 bases separating them. Looked up from germline, CDR1 is SQVTM and CDR2 is ANQGSEA.

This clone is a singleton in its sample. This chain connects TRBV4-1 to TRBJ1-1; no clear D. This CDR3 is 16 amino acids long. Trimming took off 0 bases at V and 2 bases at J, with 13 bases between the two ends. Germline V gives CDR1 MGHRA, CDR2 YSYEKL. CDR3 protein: CASSQDRTRGNTEAFF. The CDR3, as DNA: TGCGCCAGCAGCCAAGACCGTACTCGGGGTAACACTGAAGCTTTCTTT.

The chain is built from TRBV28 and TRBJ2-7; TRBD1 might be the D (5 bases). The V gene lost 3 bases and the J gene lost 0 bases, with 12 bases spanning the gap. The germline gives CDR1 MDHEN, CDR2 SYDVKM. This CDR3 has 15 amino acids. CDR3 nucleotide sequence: TGTGCCAGCAGTTTTCCAGGGTGGGACTCCTACGAGCAGTACTTC. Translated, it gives CASSFPGWDSYEQYF.

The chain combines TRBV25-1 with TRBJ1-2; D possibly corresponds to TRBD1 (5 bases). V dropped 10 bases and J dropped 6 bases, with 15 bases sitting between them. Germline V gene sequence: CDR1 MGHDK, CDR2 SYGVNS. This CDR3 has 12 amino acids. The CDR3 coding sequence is TGTGCCATCTCCGCGGGGGTTGATGGCTACACCTTC. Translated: CAISAGVDGYTF.

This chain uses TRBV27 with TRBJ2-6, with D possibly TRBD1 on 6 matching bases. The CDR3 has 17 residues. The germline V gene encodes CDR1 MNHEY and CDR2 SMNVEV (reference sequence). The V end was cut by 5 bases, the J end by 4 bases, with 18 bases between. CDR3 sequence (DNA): TGTGCCAGCAGTCTATATCACAGGGCTGACGGGGCCAACGTCCTGACTTTC. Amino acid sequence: CASSLYHRADGANVLTF. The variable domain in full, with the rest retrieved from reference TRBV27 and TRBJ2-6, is EAQVTQNPRYLITVTGKKLTVTCSQNMNHEYMSWYRQDPGLGLRQIYYSMNVEVTDKGDVPEGYKVSRKEKRNFPLILESPSPNQTSLYFCASSLYHRADGANVLTFGAGSRLTVL.